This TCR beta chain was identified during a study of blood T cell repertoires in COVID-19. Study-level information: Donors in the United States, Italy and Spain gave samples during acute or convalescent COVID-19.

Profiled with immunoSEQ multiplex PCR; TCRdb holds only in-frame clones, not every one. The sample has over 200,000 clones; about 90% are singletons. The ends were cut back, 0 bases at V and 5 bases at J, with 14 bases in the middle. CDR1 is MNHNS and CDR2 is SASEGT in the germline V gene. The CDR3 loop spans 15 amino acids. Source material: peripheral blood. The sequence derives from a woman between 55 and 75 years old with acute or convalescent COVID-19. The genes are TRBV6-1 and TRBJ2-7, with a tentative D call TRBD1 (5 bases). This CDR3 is CASSEAAGIMDEQYF. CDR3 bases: TGTGCCAGCAGTGAAGCCGCAGGGATTATGGACGAGCAGTACTTC.